One and the same sample provided the 3 T cell receptor beta chains below, sequenced in a study of identical twins. MiXCR, applied by TCRdb to the 5' RACE reads, yields one record per CDR3 protein. The sample lists just under 550,000 distinct CDR3 sequences; around 15% were seen once. These data were also reused for a study on yellow fever vaccine responses in identical twins.

Sequenced: CD4+ T cells sorted from blood. The origin of the receptors is a woman between 18 and 29 years old in good health.

In its sample, this clonotype was seen many times. The chain carries TRBV12-3 or TRBV12-4 and TRBJ1-3, with a tentative D call TRBD1 (5 bases). Trimming took 5 bases from V and 0 from J, leaving 14 bases between them. This CDR3 spans 16 amino acids. The CDR3, as DNA: TGTGCCAGCAGTCCGGGACGGCATAGCTCTGGAAACACCATATATTTT. It codes for CASSPGRHSSGNTIYF.

This clonotype was detected many times. This chain links TRBV6-6 with TRBJ1-2; D ambiguous. CDR1 and CDR2 from the germline V gene are MNHNY and SVGAGI (reference sequence). This CDR3 has 11 amino acids. With 6 bases removed from V and 5 bases from J, the gap between germline ends came to 7 bases. The DNA of the CDR3 is TGTGCCAGCAGGCAGAATTATGGCTACACCTTC. Its protein is CASRQNYGYTF.

This rearrangement joins TRBV28 to TRBJ1-5, with a weak D call TRBD1 (6 bases). The germline V gene has CDR1 MDHEN and CDR2 SYDVKM. Trimming took off 6 bases at V and 1 base at J, with 10 bases between the two ends. This CDR3 spans 14 amino acids. CDR3 region: CASRTGTSNQPQHF. The CDR3 DNA sequence: TGTGCCAGCAGAACCGGGACAAGCAATCAGCCCCAGCATTTT.